Sequencing of this TCR beta chain was carried out in a study of blood T cell repertoires in COVID-19. Study-level background: Samples came from the United States, Italy and Spain, spanning acute and convalescent COVID-19.

Trimming took 1 base from V and 6 from J; bases not matched to a gene: 5. The germline V gene has CDR1 LGHDT and CDR2 YNNKEL (reference sequence). The CDR3 extends over 15 amino acids. Original handling: By means of reference gene primer amplification, nucleated cell counts were estimated. Data came from immunoSEQ multiplex PCR; TCRdb stores just in-frame clones and leaves some out. V, J and clone size were drawn from that table, and D and trimming were deduced from the DNA. The table has around 380,000 clones, around 84% seen once. The sequenced material came from peripheral blood. The chain joins TRBV3-1 (or the pseudogene TRBV3-2) to TRBJ2-1; TRBD1 agrees at 8 bases. This clonotype was sampled from a human donor with acute or convalescent COVID-19. The donor label of this sample is uncertain. CDR3 region: CASSQVQGVANEQFF. CDR3 in DNA: TGTGCCAGCAGCCAAGTACAGGGGGTAGCCAATGAGCAGTTCTTC.